This T cell receptor beta chain emerged from a study of T cells in Graves' hyperthyroidism and ophthalmopathy. Whole-study results and caveats: Among thyroid clonotypes expanded above 0.001, most also appeared in blood.

This clonotype was observed a few times. What it recognizes is unknown. This CDR3 has 15 residues. The V gene's germline CDR1 is DFQATT and CDR2 SNEGSKA (reference sequence). V shed 6 bases and J 4 bases; nucleotides not matched to a gene: 14. From RNA transcripts, TCR beta CDR3 regions were amplified. The HTBI set primed first-round TCR CDR3 RT-PCR. In TCRdb, the multiplex PCR reads were re-called with MiXCR into one record per CDR3 protein. The repertoire consists of under 550,000 distinct CDR3 sequences, with 15% to 20% occurring once and the leading ten covering 47%. This receptor was identified in a man in his forties with Graves' ophthalmopathy. The chain uses TRBV20-1 and TRBJ1-2, with TRBD1 matching over 7 bases. Sequenced material: blood. CDR3 in amino acids: CSASWDSRGFYGYTF. The CDR3 region has the DNA TGCAGTGCCAGCTGGGACAGTAGGGGTTTCTATGGCTACACCTTC.